This T cell receptor beta chain was found in a study of blood T cells in healthy people across ages. Across the study: Template switching caught about one barcoded beta molecule for each two T cells. General study results and limits: Naive T cell percentage by flow cytometry tracked strongly with beta diversity.

Germline CDR1 reads DFQATT; CDR2 reads SNEGSKA (reference sequence). CDR3 size: 17 residues. With 6 bases clipped from V and 1 base from J, the junction kept 8 bases outside the gene matches. Samples each yielded at least 5 micrograms of total RNA. Comments on this clonotype: Its specificity is not known.

A J-beta primer mix and a sample-barcoded 5' primer were used in a second PCR of roughly 7 to 12 cycles. TCRdb re-called the 5' RACE reads with MiXCR, one entry per CDR3 protein. The data contain roughly 730,000 distinct CDR3 sequences, more than 55% of them seen just once; the ten biggest clones take up roughly 24%. This chain uses TRBV20-1 with TRBJ2-1, with 14 bases fitting TRBD2. The TCR originated in a man between 35 and 55 years old in good health. What was sequenced was blood. The CDR3: CSARLAGGPGSYNEQFF. The CDR3 DNA follows: TGCAGTGCGAGACTAGCGGGAGGGCCTGGATCCTACAATGAGCAGTTCTTC.